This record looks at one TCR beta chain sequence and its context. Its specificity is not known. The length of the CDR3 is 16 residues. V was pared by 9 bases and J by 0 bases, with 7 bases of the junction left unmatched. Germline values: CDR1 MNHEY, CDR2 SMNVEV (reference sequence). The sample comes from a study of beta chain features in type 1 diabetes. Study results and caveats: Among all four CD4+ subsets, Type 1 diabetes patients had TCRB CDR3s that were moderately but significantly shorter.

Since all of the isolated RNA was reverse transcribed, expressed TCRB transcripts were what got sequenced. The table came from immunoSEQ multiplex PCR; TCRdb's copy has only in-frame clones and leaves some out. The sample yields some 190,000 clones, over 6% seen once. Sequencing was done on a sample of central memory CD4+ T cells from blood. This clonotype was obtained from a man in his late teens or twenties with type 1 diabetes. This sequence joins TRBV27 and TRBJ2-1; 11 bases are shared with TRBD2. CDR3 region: CASGTSGSSSYNEQFF. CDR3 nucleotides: TGTGCCAGTGGGACTAGCGGATCCAGCTCCTACAATGAGCAGTTCTTC.